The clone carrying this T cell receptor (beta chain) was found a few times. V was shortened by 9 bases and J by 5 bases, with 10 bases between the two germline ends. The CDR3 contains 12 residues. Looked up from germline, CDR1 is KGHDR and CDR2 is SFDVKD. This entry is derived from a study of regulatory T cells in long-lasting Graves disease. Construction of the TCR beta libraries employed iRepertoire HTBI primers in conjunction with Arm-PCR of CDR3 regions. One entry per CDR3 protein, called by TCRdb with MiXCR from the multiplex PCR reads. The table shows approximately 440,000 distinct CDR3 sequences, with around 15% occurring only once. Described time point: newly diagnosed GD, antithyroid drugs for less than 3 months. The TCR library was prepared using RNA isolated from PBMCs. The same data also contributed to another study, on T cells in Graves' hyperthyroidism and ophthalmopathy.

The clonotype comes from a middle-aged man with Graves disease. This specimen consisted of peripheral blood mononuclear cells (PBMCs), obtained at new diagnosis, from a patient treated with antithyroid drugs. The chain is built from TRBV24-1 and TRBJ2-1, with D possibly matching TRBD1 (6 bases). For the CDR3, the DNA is TGTGCCACCCGGGACAATAACAATGAGCAGTTCTTC. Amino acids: CATRDNNNEQFF.